This T cell receptor (beta chain) was sequenced in a study of control samples from healthy donors and cancer patients (TCRdb year 2020). V is clipped by 3 bases and J by 1 base, and the sequence between their germline boundaries is 14 bases long. The CDR3 sequence holds 16 residues, the cysteine and phenylalanine included. Only the CDR3 DNA is retained, 48 bases long and in frame from the first base. The germline V gene sets CDR1 to MDHEN and CDR2 to SYDVKM. About this clone: The specificity of this receptor is unknown. Qualities for individual bases were not recorded, and no much larger clone is one base off.

Library construction relied on the immunoSEQ multiplex PCR assay. TCRdb took this table from immuneACCESS and kept in-frame rearrangements with V and J called. Such tables lack part of the clones; where checked against another copy, unresolved V genes explain under half of the gap, and the rest is unexplained. This sample lists roughly 150,000 clones; under 95% were detected once. The top ten clonotypes cover 5.8% of the sample. The receptor comes from a young man in good health. Sequenced sample: blood. This receptor chain uses TRBV28 and TRBJ2-3; the D call is possibly TRBD1 or TRBD2, each sharing 5 bases. The DNA sequence reads TGTGCCAGCAGTTTCCCGGGGACGCCCCGCACAGATACGCAGTATTTT. This is translated as CASSFPGTPRTDTQYF.